The clone carrying this T cell receptor beta chain was observed a few times. Antigen: not known. Germline values: CDR1 SGHRS, CDR2 YFSETQ. The CDR3 is 15 residues long. With 4 bases clipped from V and 4 bases from J, the junction kept 9 bases outside the gene matches. This sample is part of a study of regulatory T cells in long-lasting Graves disease. At the level of the study: The definition of persistent Graves' disease was over 5 years of antithyroid drugs with positive TSH receptor antibodies. General study results and limits: Persistent disease favored TRBV28, TRBJ1-2 and TRBJ2-5.

Arm-PCR of CDR3 regions with iRepertoire HTBI primers generated TCR beta libraries. Via MiXCR, TCRdb re-called the multiplex PCR reads, giving one row per CDR3 protein. The sample carries fewer than 600,000 distinct CDR3 sequences, 22% recorded once. As to time point: persistent/refractory GD, antithyroid drugs over 5 years with positive TRAb. PBMC-extracted RNA yielded the TCR library. Patients met American Thyroid Association criteria for Graves' disease. Blood from the periphery, nine milliliters in all, was drawn into EDTA tubes. The chain combines TRBV5-1 with TRBJ2-5; 8 nucleotides match TRBD1. The source of this sequence is a female donor with Graves disease. The source was peripheral blood mononuclear cells (PBMCs), collected when the disease was refractory, from a patient treated with antithyroid drugs. The CDR3 coding sequence is TGCGCCAGCAGCACACAGACAGGGGACGGAGAGACCCAGTACTTC. It encodes CASSTQTGDGETQYF.